The subject of this entry is one T cell receptor beta chain. The entry originates in a study of shared clonotypes between healthy human individuals. Profiled with immunoSEQ multiplex PCR; TCRdb holds only in-frame clones, not every one. Among about 1 million clones listed, about 76% were seen once. CDR3 size: 14 residues. Germline CDR1 SGHDN, CDR2 FVKESK. Trimming left V 8 bases short and J 1 base short, with 12 bases between. This TCR came from a young man in good health. Sequencing was carried out using memory CD4+ T cells sorted from blood. The sample's subset: CD45RA-negative fraction. The chain couples TRBV14 to TRBJ1-3; D call uncertain. For the CDR3, the DNA is TGTGCCAGCCGTAAGGCCGGGTCTGGAAACACCATATATTTT. It codes for CASRKAGSGNTIYF.